The subject of this entry is one T cell receptor beta chain. Antigen unknown. Treatment reported: oral pan-JAK inhibitor, 5-10 mg twice daily. Isolated RNA was reverse transcribed into cDNA used as the sequencing template. Clones were sequenced by immunoSEQ multiplex PCR, and TCRdb holds only the in-frame ones, with some missing. The sample lists 150,000 or so clones, about 88% occurring once. The data are from a study of CD8+ T cells in alopecia areata. Regarding the study as a whole: Because one nonresponder was included, the link of baseline CD8+ expansion to response is considered uncertain. In blood and scalp, many expanded lesional clones persisted during tofacitinib.

The V end lost 0 bases, the J end lost 4 bases, and 10 bases lay between the germline ends. This CDR3 comprises 14 residues. Germline CDR1 is SGHAT and CDR2 is FQNNGV. The sequence was collected from a human donor with alopecia areata. Material: CD8+ T cells sorted from blood, obtained at week 4, from a patient treated with tofacitinib. This chain joins TRBV11-2 and TRBJ2-7, with D maybe TRBD1 (6 bases). CDR3 sequence (DNA): TGTGCCAGCAGCTTAGATCGAAGGGGGTACGAGCAGTACTTC. It translates to CASSLDRRGYEQYF.